This T cell receptor (beta chain) was observed in a study of T cell repertoires in cytomegalovirus infection. About this clonotype itself: Antigen unknown.

Trimming at V came to 7 bases and at J to 6 bases, leaving 14 bases not matched to a gene. The CDR3 is 15 residues long. Notes on the study in general: HLA-C-restricted CMV clonotypes gave the most frequent clonotype in two of eight donors.

MiXCR was run by TCRdb on the reads, yielding one entry per CDR3 protein. The repertoire consists of hundreds of thousands of distinct CDR3 sequences, with roughly 46% occurring once and the leading ten covering 35% to 50%. This sequence originates from a human donor in good health (CMV status not recorded). Some clones in this sample may be carry-over from other donors' samples. Sample: cultured PBMCs, taken from culture after CMV antigen stimulation. This chain connects TRBV12-3 or TRBV12-4 to TRBJ2-7; TRBD2 agrees at 8 bases. CDR3 sequence reads: CASNNRGLENREQYF. The CDR3 DNA reads TGTGCCAGCAACAACCGGGGACTAGAGAATCGCGAGCAGTACTTC.